Presented here are 27 T cell receptor beta chains from one specimen sequenced in a study of blood T cell repertoires in COVID-19. Assay: immunoSEQ multiplex PCR; the TCRdb copy retains only in-frame clones and omits some. The table includes 150,000 to 200,000 clones, 90% to 95% detected once. The sample comprised peripheral blood. These receptors were collected from a woman aged 50 to 60 with acute or convalescent COVID-19.

This clone is a singleton in its sample. The chain carries TRBV6-2 or TRBV6-3 and TRBJ2-7, with TRBD2 matching 15 bases. Germline assignment: CDR1 MNHEY and CDR2 SVGEGT. This CDR3 is 16 amino acids long. J was trimmed by 3 bases and V by 6 bases; bases with no gene match: 6. The CDR3 loop is CASSSPGLAGGYEQYF. The CDR3 DNA sequence: TGTGCCAGCAGCTCTCCGGGACTAGCGGGAGGCTACGAGCAGTACTTC.

This clone has a single count. The rearrangement uses TRBV7-2 and TRBJ2-6; a weak D match, TRBD2 (5 bases). V shed 4 bases and J shed 4 bases, with 11 bases lying between them. CDR1 SGHTA and CDR2 FQGNSA come from the germline V gene. This CDR3 has 15 amino acids. Here the CDR3 reads CASSSADSGANVLTF. CDR3 sequence (DNA): TGTGCCAGCAGCTCCGCGGACTCCGGGGCCAACGTCCTGACTTTC.

Comment on this clone: Other DNA sequences from this sample encode an identical CDR3 as well. The CDR3 spells CASSPAVNTEAFF. The DNA of the CDR3 is TGTGCCAGCTCACCGGCGGTGAACACTGAAGCTTTCTTT. This chain joins TRBV18 and TRBJ1-1; D unclear. CDR3 length: 13 amino acids. Between the trimmed V and J ends, which lost 3 bases and 0 bases, there was a span of 5 bases. In germline, CDR1 is KGHSH, CDR2 LQKENI.

This sequence joins TRBV9 and TRBJ1-1; D may be TRBD1 (5 bases). V was clipped by 6 bases and J by 3 bases, with 18 bases between them. The CDR3 is made up of 15 amino acids. Germline-derived CDR1 and CDR2 are SGDLS and YYNGEE. The DNA for the CDR3 is TGTGCCAGCACCTGGGGCCCCCTTGGAGACACTGAAGCTTTCTTT. Residues: CASTWGPLGDTEAFF.

V and J are TRBV5-1 and TRBJ2-5, with D possibly TRBD1 on 5 matching bases. Per germline, CDR1 SGHRS and CDR2 YFSETQ. This CDR3 is 13 amino acids long. V lost 3 bases, J lost 5 bases, and 11 bases lay in between. The CDR3 DNA reads as TGCGCCAGCAGCTCTCAGGGCCACGAGACCCAGTACTTC. As protein: CASSSQGHETQYF.

This clone was seen once. The chain uses TRBV5-4 and TRBJ2-5; possibly TRBD2 for D (6 bases). V was cut by 2 bases and J by 2 bases, with 13 bases left in between. The germline gives CDR1 SGHNT, CDR2 YYREEE (reference sequence). The CDR3 has 15 amino acids. The CDR3: CASSFRREWQETQYF. The CDR3 DNA follows: TGTGCCAGCAGCTTTCGTCGGGAGTGGCAAGAGACCCAGTACTTC.

V gene TRBV18 combines with J gene TRBJ2-1; the D gene is possibly TRBD2 (6 bases). Germline loops: CDR1 KGHSH, CDR2 LQKENI. With 0 bases removed from V and 7 bases from J, the gap between germline ends came to 13 bases. CDR3 length: 15 amino acids. The DNA of the CDR3 is TGTGCCAGCTCACCACCTAGCGGTAAGACTAATGAGCAGTTCTTC. This encodes CASSPPSGKTNEQFF.

This clone has more than one count but fewer than ten. The chain employs TRBV28 and TRBJ1-5, with D unclear. CDR1 is MDHEN and CDR2 is SYDVKM in the germline V gene. Trimming stripped 4 bases from V and 9 bases from J, with 7 bases between. This CDR3 contains 11 residues. The DNA of the CDR3 is TGTGCCAGCAGTTCCCACAGGCCCCAGCATTTT. Its protein is CASSSHRPQHF.

This clone was seen only a few times. The chain links TRBV5-1 to TRBJ2-5; weak D call: TRBD2 (7 bases). Germline V gene sequence: CDR1 SGHRS, CDR2 YFSETQ. CDR3 size: 18 residues. V was cut by 4 bases and J by 5 bases, with 27 bases left in between. The CDR3: CASSPGIAGAFQGETQYF. CDR3 sequence (DNA): TGCGCCAGCAGCCCGGGTATTGCGGGGGCCTTCCAGGGGGAGACCCAGTACTTC.

This rearrangement joins TRBV5-6 to TRBJ1-1, with D possibly TRBD1 on 5 matching bases. V was clipped by 0 bases and J by 0 bases, with 12 bases between them. Germline CDR1 reads SGHDT; CDR2 reads YYEEEE. CDR3 length equals 16 residues. DNA for the CDR3: TGTGCCAGCAGCTTGGTTCAGGGATCCTTGAACACTGAAGCTTTCTTT. This translates into CASSLVQGSLNTEAFF. The full variable domain, rest sourced from reference TRBV5-6 and TRBJ1-1, is DAGVTQSPTHLIKTRGQQVTLRCSPKSGHDTVSWYQQALGQGPQFIFQYYEEEERQRGNFPDRFSGHQFPNYSSELNVNALLLGDSALYLCASSLVQGSLNTEAFFGQGTRLTVV.

The rearrangement joins TRBV3-1 (or the pseudogene TRBV3-2) to TRBJ1-5, with D perhaps TRBD1 (6 bases). The V end lost 5 bases, the J end lost 0 bases, and 26 bases lay between the germline ends. This CDR3 has 20 residues. Germline V gene sequence: CDR1 LGHDT, CDR2 YNNKEL (reference sequence). The CDR3 nucleotides are TGTGCCAGCAGCTACCCTCGGGAGGGACAACGACGCTATAGCAATCAGCCCCAGCATTTT. Translated, it gives CASSYPREGQRRYSNQPQHF.

V is TRBV2 and J is TRBJ1-2; D remains ambiguous. Germline V gene sequence: CDR1 SNHLY, CDR2 FYNNEI. This CDR3 has 12 amino acids. Trimming took off 8 bases at V and 0 bases at J, with 7 bases between the two ends. The CDR3 region is CASGEANYGYTF. The CDR3 nucleotides read TGTGCCAGCGGAGAGGCTAACTATGGCTACACCTTC.

The rearrangement joins TRBV18 to TRBJ1-2, with D possibly TRBD1 on 6 matching bases. CDR3 length: 13 amino acids. The ends were cut back, 2 bases at V and 8 bases at J, with 12 bases in the middle. CDR1 and CDR2 from the germline V gene are KGHSH and LQKENI. CDR3 sequence: CASSPEQGYGYTF. In nucleotides, the CDR3 is TGTGCCAGCTCACCAGAACAGGGATACGGCTACACCTTC.

The chain is built from TRBV28 and TRBJ1-1; 9 positions agree with TRBD1. CDR3 length equals 15 residues. Germline-derived CDR1 and CDR2 are MDHEN and SYDVKM. V dropped 4 bases and J dropped 10; count of bases not matched to a gene: 13. This chain's CDR3 is CASSSPTGGAVGAFF. The CDR3, as DNA: TGTGCCAGCAGTTCGCCAACAGGGGGCGCGGTGGGAGCTTTCTTT.

DNA of the CDR3: TGTGCCATCAAGGACCCTGGACAGGAGGGGCTGCATTTT. Its translation: CAIKDPGQEGLHF. The J gene is TRBJ1-5, the V gene TRBV10-3, with 7 bases lining up with TRBD1. The CDR3 contains 13 residues. The V segment lost 7 bases and the J segment 15 bases; nucleotides outside the gene matches: 15. The germline V gene encodes CDR1 ENHRY and CDR2 SYGVKD.

The chain employs TRBV10-1 and TRBJ1-6; D remains ambiguous. Germline V CDR1 and CDR2: WNHNN, SYGVQD (reference sequence). V lost 8 bases to trimming and J lost 8 bases, with 13 bases between them. CDR3 size: 13 residues. CDR3 amino acids: CASSDGQDSPLHF. The CDR3 nucleotides are TGCGCCAGCTCTGATGGGCAGGATTCACCCCTCCACTTT.

A single count supports this clone. The rearrangement joins TRBV19 to TRBJ2-5; tentative D call: TRBD2 (6 bases). Germline V gene data show CDR1 as LNHDA and CDR2 as SQIVND (reference sequence). V was pared by 3 bases and J by 4 bases, with 12 bases between. This CDR3 has 14 residues. The CDR3 spells CASSISGDRETQYF. CDR3 sequence (DNA): TGTGCCAGTAGTATTTCGGGAGACCGAGAGACCCAGTACTTC.

This clone was observed a handful of times. V gene TRBV7-8 combines with J gene TRBJ1-6; the match to TRBD1 covers 7 bases. Germline loops: CDR1 SGHVS, CDR2 FQNEAQ. This CDR3 contains 13 residues. The J segment lost 8 bases and the V segment lost 5 bases, leaving 3 bases of the junction unmatched. The chain's CDR3 is CASSDRADSPLHF. The CDR3 region has the DNA TGTGCCAGCAGCGACAGGGCAGATTCACCCCTCCACTTT.

This chain joins TRBV15 and TRBJ1-1; D is possibly TRBD1 (5 bases). Germline assignment: CDR1 LNHNV and CDR2 YYDKDF (reference sequence). This CDR3 region has 13 residues. V was trimmed by 3 bases and J by 3 bases, leaving 8 bases between them. The CDR3 is CATSSRGDTEAFF. The DNA of the CDR3 is TGTGCCACCAGCAGTCGGGGGGACACTGAAGCTTTCTTT. The whole variable domain, filled in from reference TRBV15 and TRBJ1-1, reads DAMVIQNPRYQVTQFGKPVTLSCSQTLNHNVMYWYQQKSSQAPKLLFHYYDKDFNNEADTPDNFQSRRPNTSFCFLDIRSPGLGDTAMYLCATSSRGDTEAFFGQGTRLTVV.

The V gene is TRBV5-6, the J gene TRBJ1-2, with D possibly matching TRBD1 (6 bases). Trimming cost V 5 bases and J 8 bases, with 22 bases left between them. CDR1 SGHDT and CDR2 YYEEEE come from the germline V gene. The CDR3 extends over 15 amino acids. The CDR3 sequence: CASSDPQHRANGYTF. DNA for the CDR3: TGTGCCAGCAGTGACCCCCAGCACAGGGCCAACGGCTACACCTTC.

The chain couples TRBV28 to TRBJ1-1, with TRBD1 identical over 8 bases. Germline V lookup: CDR1 MDHEN, CDR2 SYDVKM. This CDR3 has 12 amino acids. The ends lost 6 bases at V and 5 bases at J; junction bases unmatched: 2. The CDR3 nucleotides read TGTGCCAGCAGCAGGGGGCGAACTGAAGCTTTCTTT. Amino acid sequence: CASSRGRTEAFF. The full variable domain, its missing parts supplied by reference TRBV28 and TRBJ1-1, is DVKVTQSSRYLVKRTGEKVFLECVQDMDHENMFWYRQDPGLGLRLIYFSYDVKMKEKGDIPEGYSVSREKKERFSLILESASTNQTSMYLCASSRGRTEAFFGQGTRLTVV.

The chain has TRBV10-3 and TRBJ1-5; TRBD1 aligns across 9 bases. The CDR3 contains 16 residues. V trimming: 10 bases; J trimming: 1 base; junction bases outside the gene matches: 11. CDR1 is ENHRY, CDR2 SYGVKD, per germline. The CDR3 here is CATRDRAGVSNQPQHF. The DNA for the CDR3 is TGTGCCACTAGGGACAGGGCAGGGGTCAGCAATCAGCCCCAGCATTTT.

The chain uses TRBV10-2 and TRBJ1-5; possible D gene TRBD1, 6 bases. This CDR3 spans 15 amino acids. Trimming shortened V by 3 bases and J by 1 base, and 10 bases separated the two germline ends. Per the germline V gene, CDR1 is WSHSY and CDR2 is SAAADI. In DNA, the CDR3 is TGCGCCAGCAGTGATCGTAGGGGGAGCAATCAGCCCCAGCATTTT. The encoded protein is CASSDRRGSNQPQHF.

This chain connects TRBV14 to TRBJ2-3; a weak D match, TRBD1 (8 bases). The CDR3 covers 17 residues. Germline V gene data show CDR1 as SGHDN and CDR2 as FVKESK. V was trimmed by 1 base and J by 3 bases, leaving 17 bases between them. The CDR3 region is CASSQGPAQGGTDTQYF. CDR3 DNA sequence: TGTGCCAGCAGCCAAGGTCCTGCACAGGGGGGGACAGATACGCAGTATTTT.

This clone has more than one count but fewer than ten. The V and J genes are TRBV3-1 (or the pseudogene TRBV3-2) and TRBJ1-2; D might be TRBD1 (6 bases). V was cut by 0 bases and J by 5 bases, with 13 bases left in between. The CDR3 extends over 15 amino acids. Looked up from germline, CDR1 is LGHDT and CDR2 is YNNKEL (reference sequence). DNA of the CDR3: TGTGCCAGCAGCCAAGACGGCAGGGGAATTTATGGCTACACCTTC. It encodes CASSQDGRGIYGYTF.

Only one count was recorded for this clone. This rearrangement joins TRBV24-1 to TRBJ1-5; D is possibly TRBD1 (6 bases). The CDR3 length is 15 residues. CDR1 and CDR2 (germline): KGHDR, SFDVKD. V was pared by 3 bases and J by 1 base, with 9 bases between. The CDR3 bases are TGTGCCACCAGTGATAGGACAGAGAGCAATCAGCCCCAGCATTTT. This codes for CATSDRTESNQPQHF.

The CDR3, as DNA: TGCAGCGCCCGGACATTACAGGGGGACACCGGGGAGCTGTTTTTT. Protein sequence: CSARTLQGDTGELFF. The chain couples TRBV29-1 to TRBJ2-2; 8 bases align to TRBD1. The CDR3 consists of 15 residues. Germline V gene data show CDR1 as SQVTM and CDR2 as ANQGSEA. V dropped 7 bases and J dropped 3; count of bases not matched to a gene: 10.